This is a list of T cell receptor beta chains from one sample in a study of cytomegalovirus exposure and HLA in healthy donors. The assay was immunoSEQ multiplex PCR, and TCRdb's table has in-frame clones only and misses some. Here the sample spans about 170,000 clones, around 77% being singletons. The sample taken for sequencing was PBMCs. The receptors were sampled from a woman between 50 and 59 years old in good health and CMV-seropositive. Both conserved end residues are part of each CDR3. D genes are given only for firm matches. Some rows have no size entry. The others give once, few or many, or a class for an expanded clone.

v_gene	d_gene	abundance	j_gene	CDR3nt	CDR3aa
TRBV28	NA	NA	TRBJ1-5	TGTGCCAGCAAGGGGTTGGGGCAGCCCCAGCATTTT	CASKGLGQPQHF
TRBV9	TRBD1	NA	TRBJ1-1	TGTGCCAGCAGCCTTCTAGGGGGCAGTAACACTGAAGCTTTCTTT	CASSLLGGSNTEAFF
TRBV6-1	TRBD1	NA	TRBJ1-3	TGTGCCAGCAGTGAAGCTGTGACAGGGTCTGGAAACACCATATATTTT	CASSEAVTGSGNTIYF
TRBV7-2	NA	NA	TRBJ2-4	TGTGCCAGCAGCTTAGGCGGTGGTTTTCGCTTAGCCAAAAACATTCAGTACTTC	CASSLGGGFRLAKNIQYF
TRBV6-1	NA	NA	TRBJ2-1	TGTGCCAGCAGTGCCCAACCACTACAGGGTGTACTGTACAATGAGCAGTTCTTC	CASSAQPLQGVLYNEQFF
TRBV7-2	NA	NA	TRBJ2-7	TGTGCCAGCAGGCGGAGAATGTCGAACGAACACGAGCAGTACTTC	CASRRRMSNEHEQYF
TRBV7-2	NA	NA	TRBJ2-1	TGTGCCAGCAGCCTTCAACATACCTACAATGAGCAGTTCTTC	CASSLQHTYNEQFF
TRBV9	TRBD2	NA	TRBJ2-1	TGTGCCAGCAGCGCCCGACTAGCGGGAGGGCCGGGTGATGAGCAGTTCTTC	CASSARLAGGPGDEQFF
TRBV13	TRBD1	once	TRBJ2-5	TGTGCCAGCAGCTTAATAGGGGGCGCGGGTGGTGAGCAGTACTTC	CASSLIGGAGGEQYF
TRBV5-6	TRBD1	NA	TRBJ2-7	TGTGCCAGCAGCGCCCTGGACAGGGCGTTCTACGAGCAGTACTTC	CASSALDRAFYEQYF
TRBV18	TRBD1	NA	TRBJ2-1	TGTGCCAGCTCCCCCCCTCTCCGGACAGGGTCCCACAATGAGCAGTTCTTC	CASSPPLRTGSHNEQFF
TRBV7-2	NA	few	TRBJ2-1	TGTGCCAGCAGCCCGCCCGGGTATGAGCAGTTCTTC	CASSPPGYEQFF
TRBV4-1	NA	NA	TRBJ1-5	TGCGCCAGCAGCCAGGGGCAGGGTAGCAATCAGCCCCAGCATTTT	CASSQGQGSNQPQHF
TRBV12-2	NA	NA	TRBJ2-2	TGTGCAAGTCGCCTGGGCCGGGACTACCTTAACACCGGGGAGCTGTTTTTT	CASRLGRDYLNTGELFF
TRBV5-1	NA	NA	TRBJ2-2	TGCGCCAGCAGCCTCCCCGGGAGCGGTACCGGGGAGCTGTTTTTT	CASSLPGSGTGELFF
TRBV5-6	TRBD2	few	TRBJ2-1	TGTGCCAGCAGCTTTGGTCCAGCGGGACCCTACAATGAGCAGTTCTTC	CASSFGPAGPYNEQFF
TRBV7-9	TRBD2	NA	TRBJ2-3	TGTGCCAGCAGACGCGGACTAGCGGCGGATACGCAGTATTTT	CASRRGLAADTQYF
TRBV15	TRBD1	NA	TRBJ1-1	TGTGCCACCAGCAAGGGACAGGGGGATGCTTTCTTT	CATSKGQGDAFF
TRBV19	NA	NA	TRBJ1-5	TGTGCCAGTAGCCCAGCGGCCCCGAATCAGCCCCAGCATTTT	CASSPAAPNQPQHF
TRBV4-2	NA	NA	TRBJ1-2	TGTGCCAGCAGCCAAGACAGGAGGACCAACTATGGCTACACCTTC	CASSQDRRTNYGYTF
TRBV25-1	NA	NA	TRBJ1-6	TGTGCCAGCAGTGAATTAATGACAGCTAATTCACCCCTCCACTTT	CASSELMTANSPLHF
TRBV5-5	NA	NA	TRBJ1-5	TGTGCCAGCAGCTGGCGGGAGCAGCGCAATCAGCCCCAGCATTTT	CASSWREQRNQPQHF
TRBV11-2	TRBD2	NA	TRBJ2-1	TGTGCCAGCAGCCAGATACGGACTAGCGGGAAGGGCAATGAGCAGTTCTTC	CASSQIRTSGKGNEQFF
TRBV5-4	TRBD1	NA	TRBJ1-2	TGTGCCAGCAGCGGGACAGGGGGTGACTATGGCTACACCTTC	CASSGTGGDYGYTF
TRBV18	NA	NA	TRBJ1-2	TGTGCCAGCTCCCCGGAGGGGTACTATGGCTACACCTTC	CASSPEGYYGYTF
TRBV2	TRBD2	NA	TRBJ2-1	TGTGCCAGCAGTCGAGCGGGAGGCAAATACAATGAGCAGTTCTTC	CASSRAGGKYNEQFF
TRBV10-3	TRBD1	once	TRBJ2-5	TGTGCCATCAGAAGGACAGGGCGGGAGACCCAGTACTTC	CAIRRTGRETQYF
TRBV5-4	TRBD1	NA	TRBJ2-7	TGTGCCAGCAGTCGGACAGGGGGCGACTACGAGCAGTACTTC	CASSRTGGDYEQYF
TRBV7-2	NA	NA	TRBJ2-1	TGTGCCAGCAGCTCCTTGGCGGACTCCTACAATGAGCAGTTCTTC	CASSSLADSYNEQFF
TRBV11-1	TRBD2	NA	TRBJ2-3	TGTGCCAGCAGCTTACGTAGCGGGAGGAGCACAGATACGCAGTATTTT	CASSLRSGRSTDTQYF
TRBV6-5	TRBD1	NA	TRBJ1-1	TGTGCCAGCAGGCAACTTCAGGGGGCGAGAACTGAAGCTTTCTTT	CASRQLQGARTEAFF
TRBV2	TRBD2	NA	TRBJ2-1	TGTGCCAGCAGTGAAAGGTGGACTAGCGGGAAGAATGAGCAGTTCTTC	CASSERWTSGKNEQFF
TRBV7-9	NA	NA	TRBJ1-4	TGTGCCAGCAGCTTAACCGGGGTTAGCGAAAAACTGTTTTTT	CASSLTGVSEKLFF
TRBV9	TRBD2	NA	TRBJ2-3	TGTGCCAGCAGCGTAGTGGCGGGGGGGCCGGCAGATACGCAGTATTTT	CASSVVAGGPADTQYF
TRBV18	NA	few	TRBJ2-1	TGTGCCAGCTCAACGCGACAGAGGAACTACAATGAGCAGTTCTTC	CASSTRQRNYNEQFF
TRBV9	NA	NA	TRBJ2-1	TGTGCCAGCAGCGTAGCCCTAGCATCTGACTCCTACAATGAGCAGTTCTTC	CASSVALASDSYNEQFF
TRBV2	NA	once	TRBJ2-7	TGTGCCAGCAGTGAGGCAGTTACCTACGAGCAGTACTTC	CASSEAVTYEQYF
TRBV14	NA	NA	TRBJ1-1	TGTGCCAGCAGCCGACAGGTTGGTGAAGCTTTCTTT	CASSRQVGEAFF
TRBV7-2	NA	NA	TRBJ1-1	TGTGCCAGCAGCTTCACGACCCGGCCGGGGGGCACTGAAGCTTTCTTT	CASSFTTRPGGTEAFF
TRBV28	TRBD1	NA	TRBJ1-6	TGTGCCAGCAGTCCGAGGACAGGTCCCACTAATTCACCCCTCCACTTT	CASSPRTGPTNSPLHF
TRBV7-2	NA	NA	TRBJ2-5	TGTGCCAGCAGCTTAGGTCCTCAAGAGACCCAGTACTTC	CASSLGPQETQYF
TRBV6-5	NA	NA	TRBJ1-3	TGTGCCAGTAGCCCGCTTTATACCGGAAACACCATATATTTT	CASSPLYTGNTIYF
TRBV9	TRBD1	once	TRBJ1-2	TGTGCCAGCAGCGATCGACAGGGGAGTTATGGCTACACCTTC	CASSDRQGSYGYTF
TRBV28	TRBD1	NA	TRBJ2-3	TGTGCCAGCAGGAACCGGTGGGACAGGGGCACAGATACGCAGTATTTT	CASRNRWDRGTDTQYF
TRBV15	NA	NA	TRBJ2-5	TGTGCCACCAGCAGAGATGTGGCTGCCTCCCAGTACTTC	CATSRDVAASQYF
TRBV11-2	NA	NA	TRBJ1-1	TGTGCCAGCAGCTTAGATCGGGTAGGATACACTGAAGCTTTCTTT	CASSLDRVGYTEAFF
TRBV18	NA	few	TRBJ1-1	TGTGCCAGCTCGTCGACAGAGAACACTGAAGCTTTCTTT	CASSSTENTEAFF
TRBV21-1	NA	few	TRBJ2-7	TGTGCCAGCACCGAGGTCTGCCGCTACGAGCAGTACTTC	CASTEVCRYEQYF
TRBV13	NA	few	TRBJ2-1	TGTGCCAGCAGCACCAACAAGGGGGACCCGGAGCAGTTCTTC	CASSTNKGDPEQFF
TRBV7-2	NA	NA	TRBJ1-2	TGTGCCAGCAGCTTAGAGGAGGGACCCTATGGCTACACCTTC	CASSLEEGPYGYTF
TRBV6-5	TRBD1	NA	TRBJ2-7	TGTGCCAGCAGTCGGGACAGGGGCACCTACGAGCAGTACTTC	CASSRDRGTYEQYF
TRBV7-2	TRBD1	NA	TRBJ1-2	TGTGCCAGCAGCTCAACAGGGGGCAATGGCTATGGCTACACCTTC	CASSSTGGNGYGYTF
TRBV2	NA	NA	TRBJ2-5	TGTGCCAGCACCGAATACAAAGAGACCCAGTACTTC	CASTEYKETQYF
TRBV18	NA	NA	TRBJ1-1	TGTGCCAGCTCACCAGAGGCGATGAACACTGAAGCTTTCTTT	CASSPEAMNTEAFF
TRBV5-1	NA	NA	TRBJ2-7	TGCGCCAGCAGCCCGCGGGACGCCGCCTACGAGCAGTACTTC	CASSPRDAAYEQYF
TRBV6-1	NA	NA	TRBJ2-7	TGTGCCAGCAGTCCTACACTCCGGGACGAGCAGTACTTC	CASSPTLRDEQYF
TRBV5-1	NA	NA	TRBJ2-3	TGCGCCAGCAGCTTGGGAACAGTAATCACAGATACGCAGTATTTT	CASSLGTVITDTQYF